This T cell receptor (beta chain) stems from a study of early T cells in non-severe SARS-CoV-2 infection. Study-level information: Chains were unpaired, as sequencing was done on bulk RNA from unsorted whole blood.

Germline assignment: CDR1 MNHEY and CDR2 SVGEGT. The V gene lost 5 bases and the J gene lost 4 bases, with 12 bases spanning the gap. This CDR3 has 14 amino acids. TCRdb re-called the 5' RACE reads with MiXCR, one entry per CDR3 protein. The table lists approximately 35,000 distinct CDR3 sequences, under 4.5% of them singletons. This clonotype was recorded many times. This sequence joins TRBV6-2 or TRBV6-3 and TRBJ2-1; no definite D call. Sequenced input: whole blood. The clonotype was recovered from an adult who was a healthcare worker with PCR-confirmed SARS-CoV-2 infection or an uninfected control (not recorded which). As DNA, the CDR3 is TGTGCCAGCAGTATCTTCGGACCTTACAATGAGCAGTTCTTC. It translates to CASSIFGPYNEQFF.